Reported below is one TCR beta chain. This CDR3 contains 16 residues. Germline V gene sequence: CDR1 SNHLY, CDR2 FYNNEI. V was clipped by 6 bases and J by 7 bases; unmatched bases: 13. This entry belongs to a study of T cells in tumors after PD-1 blockade. The wider study: Excluded were patients with checkpoint blockade, immunosuppressants, or radiotherapy or other anti-cancer therapy within 4 weeks. A subset received ongoing vismodegib 150 mg daily alongside anti-PD-1 therapy.

The method was immunoSEQ multiplex PCR; TCRdb's version includes in-frame clones alone and lacks a portion of them. The sample includes about 33,000 clones, just under 80% of them seen just once. The V and J genes are TRBV2 and TRBJ1-5, with TRBD1 identical over 9 bases. The sample in question was PBMCs, obtained before anti-PD-1 treatment. The TCR comes from a human donor with basal cell carcinoma. Written as DNA, the CDR3 is TGTGCCAGCAGGGGGGACAGGGAAGAGTCAGGACAGCCCCAGCATTTT. It specifies CASRGDREESGQPQHF.